One sample yielded the 5 T cell receptor beta chains listed below, sequenced in a study of T cell clones after liver transplantation. TCRdb's copy holds only in-frame clones and misses some; the assay was immunoSEQ multiplex PCR. This sample has roughly 73,000 clones; about four fifths occur once, and the top ten carry 0.55% to 0.75%. The sequencing used CD4+ T cells from blood, collected before liver transplant. The source is a human donor who received a liver transplant.

CDR3 protein: CASSPRPVNQPQHF. The CDR3 DNA sequence: TGTGCCAGCTCACCACGGCCAGTCAATCAGCCCCAGCATTTT. J is TRBJ1-5 and V is TRBV18; D gene unclear. The length of the CDR3 is 14 residues. Between the trimmed V and J ends, which lost 1 base and 3 bases, there was a span of 7 bases. Per the germline V gene, CDR1 is KGHSH and CDR2 is LQKENI.

J is TRBJ1-2 and V is TRBV7-6; 9 bases agree with TRBD1. The CDR3 totals 13 residues. The V gene end was trimmed by 5 bases and the J gene end by 8 bases; junction bases not matched to a gene: 6. CDR1 SGHVS and CDR2 FNYEAQ come from the germline V gene. This CDR3 reads CASSRDRVTGYTF. In DNA, the CDR3 is TGTGCCAGCAGCCGGGACAGGGTTACAGGCTACACCTTC.

This chain links TRBV5-1 with TRBJ2-5; D is perhaps TRBD1 (5 bases). Trimming pared 3 bases from V and 1 base from J, leaving 10 bases between. Germline CDR1 and CDR2: SGHRS and YFSETQ. The CDR3 is 14 amino acids. The CDR3 reads CASSSSGPQETQYF. The DNA for the CDR3 is TGCGCCAGCAGCTCCTCAGGGCCCCAAGAGACCCAGTACTTC.

This clone was seen only once. V usage is TRBV19 and J usage is TRBJ2-7; D unresolved. The CDR3 consists of 15 residues. Trimming left V 4 bases short and J 1 base short, with 14 bases between. The germline V gene has CDR1 LNHDA and CDR2 SQIVND (reference sequence). CDR3 sequence reads: CASSRAGGYSYEQYF. For the CDR3, the DNA is TGTGCCAGTAGTAGGGCCGGCGGCTATTCCTACGAGCAGTACTTC.

There are a few counts of this clone. The chain is built from TRBV19 and TRBJ1-5, with D perhaps matching TRBD1 (5 bases). The CDR3 consists of 14 residues. Per the germline V gene, CDR1 is LNHDA and CDR2 is SQIVND (reference sequence). Deletions cut 7 bases from V and 0 bases from J, with 10 bases between. The CDR3 loop is CASTDSNSNQPQHF. The CDR3 nucleotides are TGTGCCAGTACCGACAGCAATAGCAATCAGCCCCAGCATTTT.